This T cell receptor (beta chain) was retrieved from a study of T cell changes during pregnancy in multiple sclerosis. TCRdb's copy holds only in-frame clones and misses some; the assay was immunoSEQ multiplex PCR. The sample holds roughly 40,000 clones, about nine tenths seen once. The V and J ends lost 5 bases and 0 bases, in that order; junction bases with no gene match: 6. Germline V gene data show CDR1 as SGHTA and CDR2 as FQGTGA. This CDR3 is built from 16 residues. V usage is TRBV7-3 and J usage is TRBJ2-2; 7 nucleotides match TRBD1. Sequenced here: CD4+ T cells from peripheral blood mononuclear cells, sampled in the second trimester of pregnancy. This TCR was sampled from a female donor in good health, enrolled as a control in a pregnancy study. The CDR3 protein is CASSRQGPTNTGELFF. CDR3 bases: TGTGCCAGCAGCCGACAGGGCCCCACGAACACCGGGGAGCTGTTTTTT.